Presented here are 23 T cell receptor beta chains from one specimen sequenced in a study of yellow fever vaccine responses in identical twins. MiXCR, run by TCRdb on the RT-PCR reads, gives a single entry per CDR3 protein. The table shows tens of thousands of distinct CDR3 sequences, with roughly 73% occurring only once. This specimen consisted of T cells from blood (PBMCs), unsorted or a sorted subset (not recorded which), obtained before or after yellow fever vaccination (not recorded which). Receptor source: a woman aged 18-30 years who received the yellow fever vaccine.

The chain uses TRBV10-1 and TRBJ1-6; D gene ambiguous. V lost 4 bases, J lost 6 bases, and 7 bases lay in between. CDR1 WNHNN and CDR2 SYGVQD come from the germline V gene (reference sequence). The CDR3 extends over 13 amino acids. The CDR3 DNA sequence: TGCGCCAGCAGTGTCGGCTCTAATTCACCCCTCCACTTT. This gives the protein CASSVGSNSPLHF.

This chain uses TRBV6-1 with TRBJ2-1; TRBD2 might be the D (6 bases). CDR3 length: 14 amino acids. V lost 3 bases to trimming and J lost 7 bases, with 13 bases between them. CDR1 and CDR2 (germline): MNHNS, SASEGT. The CDR3 nucleotides are TGTGCCAGCAGTGAGCTGAGCGGAGGGAATGAGCAGTTCTTC. It yields the protein CASSELSGGNEQFF.

This clonotype was seen a handful of times. This chain joins TRBV20-1 and TRBJ2-3, with a tentative D call TRBD2 (5 bases). The CDR3 spans 13 residues. CDR1 DFQATT and CDR2 SNEGSKA come from the germline V gene (reference sequence). The CDR3 spells CSAREPQWDTQYF. The CDR3 coding sequence is TGCAGCGCCCGGGAACCTCAATGGGATACGCAGTATTTT.

As DNA, the CDR3 is TGTGCCAGCTCCCCGGGACTAGCGGGAAGTTCCTCCTACGAGCAGTACTTC. Protein product: CASSPGLAGSSSYEQYF. This chain joins TRBV18 and TRBJ2-7; 13 nucleotides match TRBD2. V was clipped by 6 bases and J by 0 bases; unmatched bases: 8. Germline assignment: CDR1 KGHSH and CDR2 LQKENI. There are 17 residues in the CDR3.

The gene calls are TRBV20-1 and TRBJ2-7; TRBD1 might be the D (6 bases). CDR1 and CDR2 (germline): DFQATT, SNEGSKA (reference sequence). The CDR3 totals 13 residues. V gave up 1 base and J gave up 4 bases, with 11 bases separating them. CDR3 in DNA: TGCAGTGCTAGAGGGAGGACAGAGTACGAGCAGTACGTC. It encodes CSARGRTEYEQYV.

A few counts support this clonotype. CDR3 residues: CASSTSGVGPIGSKNIQYF. CDR3 sequence (DNA): TGCGCCAGCAGTACCTCAGGGGTCGGACCGATCGGGTCCAAAAACATTCAGTACTTC. The rearrangement links TRBV23-1 to TRBJ2-4; possible D gene TRBD1, 6 bases. TRBV23-1 falls under the ORF class, with uncertain function. V was trimmed by 5 bases and J by 2 bases, leaving 25 bases between them. CDR3 length equals 19 residues.

This clonotype was detected only a few times. The chain links TRBV7-9 to TRBJ1-1, with unresolved D. Germline V gene lookup returns CDR1 SEHNR and CDR2 FQNEAQ (reference sequence). This CDR3 is built from 12 residues. V dropped 8 bases and J dropped 3 bases, with 10 bases sitting between them. The DNA of the CDR3 is TGTGCCAGCCTGGGTGGGGACACTGAAGCTTTCTTT. This sequence encodes CASLGGDTEAFF. Variable domain in full (rest from reference TRBV7-9 and TRBJ1-1): DTGVSQNPRHKITKRGQNVTFRCDPISEHNRLYWYRQTLGQGPEFLTYFQNEAQLEKSRLLSDRFSAERPKGSFSTLEIQRTEQGDSAMYLCASLGGDTEAFFGQGTRLTVV.

This clonotype was counted between two and nine times. This rearrangement joins TRBV23-1 to TRBJ1-1; 8 bases line up with TRBD1. TRBV23-1 is an ORF, and what it does is uncertain. CDR3 length: 13 residues. After removal of 7 bases from V and 4 bases from J, the junction contained 5 bases not matched to a gene. The CDR3 here is CASTQGASTEAFF. The CDR3 nucleotides read TGCGCCAGCACTCAGGGGGCGAGCACTGAAGCTTTCTTT.

This chain links TRBV24-1 with TRBJ2-1; D unresolved. The CDR3 runs to 13 residues. The V and J ends lost 9 bases and 2 bases respectively, with 10 bases between them. Germline assignment: CDR1 KGHDR and CDR2 SFDVKD. The CDR3 DNA is TGTGCCACCTCACGGCCGGCCTACAATGAGCAGTTCTTC. Translation: CATSRPAYNEQFF.

The chain is built from TRBV6-1 and TRBJ2-1, with D possibly matching TRBD1 (5 bases). CDR1 is MNHNS and CDR2 is SASEGT in the germline V gene. This CDR3 has 17 amino acids. Trimming cost V 3 bases and J 0 bases, with 15 bases left between them. The CDR3 nucleotides read TGTGCCAGCAGTGATGGGTGGGGCAGAGGCTCCTACAATGAGCAGTTCTTC. Translating it yields CASSDGWGRGSYNEQFF.

The genes are TRBV6-1 and TRBJ2-3; 8 positions agree with TRBD2. The trim removed 6 bases at V and 1 base at J, leaving 3 bases unmatched. The CDR3 loop spans 14 amino acids. CDR1 MNHNS and CDR2 SASEGT come from the germline V gene. CDR3 coding DNA: TGTGCCAGCAGGCCACTAGCGGGCACAGATACGCAGTATTTT. Protein: CASRPLAGTDTQYF.

V gene TRBV24-1 combines with J gene TRBJ2-1; tentatively, D is TRBD1 or TRBD2 (5 bases each). CDR3 size: 14 residues. Germline loops: CDR1 KGHDR, CDR2 SFDVKD. V lost 7 bases and J 4 bases, leaving 13 bases between the germline ends. The CDR3 DNA reads as TGTGCCACCAGGGGGAGAGGGGCTTACAATGAGCAGTTCTTC. It is translated as CATRGRGAYNEQFF.

This clonotype was recorded once. The chain recombines TRBV20-1 with TRBJ2-7, with 7 bases lining up with TRBD1. Germline V CDR1 and CDR2: DFQATT, SNEGSKA (reference sequence). V was pared by 6 bases and J by 2 bases, with 7 bases of the junction left unmatched. The CDR3 extends over 13 amino acids. The CDR3 here is CSALTGDTYEQYF. The CDR3 coding sequence is TGCAGTGCCCTCACAGGGGACACCTACGAGCAGTACTTC.

The gene calls are TRBV1 and TRBJ2-5; the table gives TRBD2 as D, unverified against the DNA. TRBV1 is a known pseudogene. The CDR3 is 14 residues long. CDR3 sequence: CTSSQGLAEETQYF. Here the CDR3 DNA reads TGCACCAGCAGCCAAGGTCTAGCGGAAGAGACCCAGTACTTC.

The CDR3 nucleotides read TGTGCCAGCAGTGGCGCGAATGAGCAGTTCTTC. Its protein is CASSGANEQFF. This chain connects TRBV25-1 to TRBJ2-1, with D unclear. Trimming cost V 4 bases and J 7 bases, with 5 bases left between them. In germline, CDR1 is MGHDK, CDR2 SYGVNS. This CDR3 region has 11 residues.

The gene calls are TRBV7-8 and TRBJ2-7; a possible D gene is TRBD2 (6 bases). Germline CDR1 is SGHVS and CDR2 is FQNEAQ. Trimming shortened V by 5 bases and J by 3 bases, and 14 bases separated the two germline ends. The CDR3 has 14 residues. CDR3 nucleotides: TGTGCCAGCAGCCACGGACTATCGATCTACGAGCAGTACTTC. The encoded protein is CASSHGLSIYEQYF. The full variable domain, its missing parts supplied by reference TRBV7-8 and TRBJ2-7, is GAGVSQSPRYKVAKRGQDVALRCDPISGHVSLFWYQQALGQGPEFLTYFQNEAQLDKSGLPSDRFFAERPEGSVSTLKIQRTQQEDSAVYLCASSHGLSIYEQYFGPGTRLTVT.

The chain links TRBV18 to TRBJ2-7; 7 bases map to TRBD1. CDR1 and CDR2 from the germline V gene are KGHSH and LQKENI. The length of the CDR3 is 16 residues. The V and J ends lost 3 bases and 0 bases, in that order; junction bases with no gene match: 8. CDR3 in amino acids: CASSPGQAGSSYEQYF. The CDR3 nucleotides read TGTGCCAGCTCACCTGGACAGGCTGGAAGCTCCTACGAGCAGTACTTC.

V gene TRBV2 combines with J gene TRBJ2-2; either TRBD1 or TRBD2 may supply D (5 bases each). Trimming stripped 6 bases from V and 2 bases from J, with 13 bases between. The CDR3 extends over 15 amino acids. The germline V gene has CDR1 SNHLY and CDR2 FYNNEI. In DNA, the CDR3 is TGTGCCAGCAGCGCCACGGGGCTAAACACCGGGGAGCTGTTTTTT. It specifies CASSATGLNTGELFF.

Here the CDR3 reads CASTTTSGRYDEQFF. The DNA for the CDR3 is TGTGCCAGCACCACTACTAGCGGGAGGTACGATGAGCAGTTCTTC. The gene calls are TRBV9 and TRBJ2-1, with 12 bases that match TRBD2. CDR1 SGDLS and CDR2 YYNGEE come from the germline V gene. The V and J ends lost 6 bases and 8 bases, in that order; junction bases with no gene match: 9. This CDR3 spans 15 amino acids.

This clonotype was picked up one time. The rearrangement joins TRBV12-3 or TRBV12-4 to TRBJ2-1; no reliable D call. The CDR3 extends over 15 amino acids. Trimming stripped 5 bases from V and 4 bases from J, with 15 bases between. CDR3 sequence reads: CASSSSGGKYNEQFF. The CDR3 coding sequence is TGTGCCAGCAGTAGCTCTGGTGGCAAATACAATGAGCAGTTCTTC.

V usage is TRBV28 and J usage is TRBJ2-3; weak D call: TRBD2 (7 bases). Trimming shortened V by 4 bases and J by 4 bases, and 12 bases separated the two germline ends. CDR1 MDHEN and CDR2 SYDVKM come from the germline V gene. CDR3 size: 14 residues. CDR3 bases: TGTGCCAGCAGTTGGGGGGGCCGCTCAGATACGCAGTATTTT. Its translation: CASSWGGRSDTQYF.

The V call is TRBV5-4, the J call TRBJ2-1, with 9 bases identical to TRBD2. There are 15 residues in the CDR3. Per germline, CDR1 SGHNT and CDR2 YYREEE (reference sequence). Trimming removed 1 base from V and 8 bases from J; junction bases left unmatched: 7. CDR3 sequence reads: CASSLISGSYDEQFF. The CDR3 DNA is TGTGCCAGCAGCTTGATTAGCGGGAGTTATGATGAGCAGTTCTTC.

The chain joins TRBV18 to TRBJ2-5; no clear D. Per the germline V gene, CDR1 is KGHSH and CDR2 is LQKENI. CDR3 length equals 14 residues. V gave up 1 base and J gave up 4 bases, with 10 bases separating them. CDR3 nucleotide sequence: TGTGCCAGCTCACCACGGGGTTCGGGAGAGACCCAGTACTTC. Translation: CASSPRGSGETQYF.